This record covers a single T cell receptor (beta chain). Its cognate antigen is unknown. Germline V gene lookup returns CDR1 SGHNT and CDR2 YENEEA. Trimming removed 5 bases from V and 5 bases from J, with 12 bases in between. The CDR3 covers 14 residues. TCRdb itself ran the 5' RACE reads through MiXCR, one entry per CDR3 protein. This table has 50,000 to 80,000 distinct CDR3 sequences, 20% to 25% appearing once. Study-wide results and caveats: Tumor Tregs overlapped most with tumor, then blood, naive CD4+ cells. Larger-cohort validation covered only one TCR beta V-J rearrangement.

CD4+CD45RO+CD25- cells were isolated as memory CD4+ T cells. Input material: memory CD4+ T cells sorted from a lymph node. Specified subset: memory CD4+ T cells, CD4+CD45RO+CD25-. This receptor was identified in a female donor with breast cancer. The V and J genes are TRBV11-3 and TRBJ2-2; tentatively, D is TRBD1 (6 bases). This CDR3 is CASSPRQDTGELFF. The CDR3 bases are TGTGCCAGCAGCCCACGACAGGATACCGGGGAGCTGTTTTTT.